What follows describes a single T cell receptor (beta chain). Its specificity is unknown. Unique molecular identifiers featured in each of the TCR beta cDNA libraries. TCRdb reprocessed the PCR reads via MiXCR and lists one record per CDR3 protein. The sample gives 820,000 or so distinct CDR3 sequences, about 50% of which show up once; approximately 4.2% is in the top ten. This entry is derived from a study of post-analysis software for immune sequencing data. Study-wide results and limits: Samples prepared in the same batch strongly co-clustered by F measure. Significantly lower normalized Chao1 diversity was seen in multiple sclerosis patients than in controls. Patients had higher frequencies than controls of five or six TRBV segments, including TRBV5-6, TRBV5-1 and TRBV20-1.

The V gene lost 3 bases and the J gene lost 6 bases, with 11 bases spanning the gap. The CDR3 runs to 13 residues. The sample was blood. The origin of this receptor is a girl aged 5 to 17 with multiple sclerosis. The genes are TRBV12-3 or TRBV12-4 and TRBJ1-1; a possible D gene is TRBD1 (6 bases). CDR3 coding DNA: TGTGCCAGCAGTTTCGGCAGGGGTTCTGAAGCTTTCTTT. Translation gives CASSFGRGSEAFF.